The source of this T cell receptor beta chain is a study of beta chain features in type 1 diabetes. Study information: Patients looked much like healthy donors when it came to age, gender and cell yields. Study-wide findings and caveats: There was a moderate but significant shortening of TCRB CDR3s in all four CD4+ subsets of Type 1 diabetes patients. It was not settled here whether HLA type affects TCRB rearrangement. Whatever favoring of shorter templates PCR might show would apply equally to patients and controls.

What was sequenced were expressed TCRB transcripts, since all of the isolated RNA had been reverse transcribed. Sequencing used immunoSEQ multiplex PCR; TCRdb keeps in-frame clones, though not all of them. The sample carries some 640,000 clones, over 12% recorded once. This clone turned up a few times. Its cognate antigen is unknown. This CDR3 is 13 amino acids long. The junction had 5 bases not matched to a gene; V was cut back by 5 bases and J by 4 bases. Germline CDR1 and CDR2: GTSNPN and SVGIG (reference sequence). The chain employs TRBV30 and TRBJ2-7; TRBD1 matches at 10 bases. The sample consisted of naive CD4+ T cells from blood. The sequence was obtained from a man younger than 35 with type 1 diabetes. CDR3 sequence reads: CAWADRGHYEQYF. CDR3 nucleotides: TGTGCCTGGGCCGACAGGGGGCATTACGAGCAGTACTTC. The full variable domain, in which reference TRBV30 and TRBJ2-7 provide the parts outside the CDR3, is SQTIHQWPATLVQPVGSPLSLECTVEGTSNPNLYWYRQAAGRGLQLLFYSVGIGQISSEVPQNLSASRPQDRQFILSSKKLLLSDSGFYLCAWADRGHYEQYFGPGTRLTVT.